This record looks at one T cell receptor beta chain sequence and its context. The antigen is undetermined. An end of the junction differs from the germline gene, which may be a read error. Deep-level settings were used for running the assay. Libraries were prepared by immunoSEQ multiplex PCR; TCRdb keeps only in-frame clonotypes and omits some of them. The sample includes about a million clones, approximately 77% of them seen just once. The data are from a study of shared clonotypes between healthy human individuals. Study-wide points: Sharing across four donors was highest in naive CD4 (around 5%) and lowest in memory CD8 (approximately 0.4%).

The TCR was taken from a man between 18 and 29 years old in good health. Some clones in this sample may be carry-over from other donors' samples. Source material: memory CD4+ T cells from PBMCs. The sample's subset: CD45RA-negative fraction.

As DNA, the CDR3 is TGTGCCAGCAGCCCGACAGGCCCAGAGACCCAGTACTTC. Amino acid sequence: CASSPTGPETQYF. V and J are TRBV5-1 and TRBJ2-5; perhaps TRBD1 as D (6 bases). The CDR3 length is 13 residues. Germline-derived CDR1 and CDR2 are SGHRS and YFSETQ. Together with reference TRBV5-1 and TRBJ2-5, the CDR3 gives the full variable domain: KAGVTQTPRYLIKTRGQQVTLSCSPISGHRSVSWYQQTPGQGLQFLFEYFSETQRNKGNFPGRFSGRQFSNSRSEMNVSTLELGDSALYLCASSPTGPETQYFGPGTRLLVL.